The present TCR beta chain was sequenced within a study of CD8 T cells in ankylosing spondylitis. This clonotype was counted many times. Its antigen is currently unknown. Study findings and constraints: Clones tied to disease were said to be significantly enriched in matched ankylosing spondylitis synovial fluid. Seemingly distinctive of ankylosing spondylitis blood was a TCR beta motif formed by eight highly homologous variants.

In TCRdb, the 5' RACE reads were re-called with MiXCR into one record per CDR3 protein. This table holds more than 600,000 distinct CDR3 sequences, around 17% found once. Germline V gene lookup returns CDR1 MNHNS and CDR2 SASEGT. The CDR3 loop spans 13 amino acids. Trimming took off 5 bases at V and 4 bases at J, with 10 bases between the two ends. The TCR was taken from a male donor with ankylosing spondylitis. The sample consisted of blood, either unsorted or a sorted T cell fraction (not recorded which). The chain joins TRBV6-1 to TRBJ2-3, with a possible D match to TRBD2 (5 bases). This CDR3 reads CASSILAADTQYF. In DNA form, the CDR3 reads TGTGCCAGCAGTATCCTAGCCGCAGATACGCAGTATTTT.